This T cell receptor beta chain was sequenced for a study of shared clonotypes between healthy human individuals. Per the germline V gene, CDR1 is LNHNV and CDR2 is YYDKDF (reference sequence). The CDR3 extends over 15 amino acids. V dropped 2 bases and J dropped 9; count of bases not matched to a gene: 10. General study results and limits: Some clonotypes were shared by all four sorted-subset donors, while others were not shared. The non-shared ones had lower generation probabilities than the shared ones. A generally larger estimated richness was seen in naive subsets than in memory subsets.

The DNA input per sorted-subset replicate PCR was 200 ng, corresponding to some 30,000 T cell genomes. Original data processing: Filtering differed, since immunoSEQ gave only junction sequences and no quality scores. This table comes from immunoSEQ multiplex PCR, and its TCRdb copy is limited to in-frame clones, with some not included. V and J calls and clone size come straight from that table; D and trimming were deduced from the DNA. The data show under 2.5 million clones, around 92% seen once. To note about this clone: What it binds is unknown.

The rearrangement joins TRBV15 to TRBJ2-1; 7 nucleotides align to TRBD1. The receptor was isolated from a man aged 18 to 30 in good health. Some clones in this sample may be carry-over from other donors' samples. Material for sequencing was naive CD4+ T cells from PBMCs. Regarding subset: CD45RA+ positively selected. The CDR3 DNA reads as TGTGCCACCAGCAGACAGAAAGACAGGGCCGGTGAGCAGTTCTTC. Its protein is CATSRQKDRAGEQFF. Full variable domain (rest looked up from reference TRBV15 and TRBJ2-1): DAMVIQNPRYQVTQFGKPVTLSCSQTLNHNVMYWYQQKSSQAPKLLFHYYDKDFNNEADTPDNFQSRRPNTSFCFLDIRSPGLGDTAMYLCATSRQKDRAGEQFFGPGTRLTVL.